The TCR beta chain under discussion was sequenced for a study of T-cell memory formation after mild COVID-19 (dated by TCRdb to the early 2020s). For context, the study as a whole: TCR sequence clusters from the two donors were found to be largely donor specific. In a couple of donors, T-cell clones that expanded and contracted after mild COVID-19 were tracked by sequencing TCRalpha and TCRbeta repertoires over time. Two young, previously healthy adult volunteers, one female and one male, were included in the cohort.

The instrument given in TCRdb is Illumina NovaSeq 6000. cDNA libraries for TCRalpha and TCRbeta were prepared by 5'RACE using constant-segment primers, with sample barcodes and unique molecular identifiers added. RNA was extracted from every sample with Trizol reagent. Library amplification was performed in two PCR steps, and a second sample barcode and Illumina TruSeq adapters were introduced in the second step. The libraries were sequenced on an Illumina NovaSeq using 2 x 150 bp paired-end reads. In the paper's pipeline: Reads were demultiplexed and collapsed into UMI-guided consensus sequences with migec v1.2.7. Using mixcr v2.1.11, UMI consensuses were aligned to TRA and TRB V and J templates and then assembled into clonotypes. A clonotype was counted as expanded or contracted only when both edgeR and NoisET called the clonotype significant, with the noise models trained on biological replicates. For edgeR calls, a false discovery rate-adjusted p below 0.01 and a log2 fold-change threshold of 1 were applied. PCA with hierarchical clustering of max-normalized trajectories of the 1000 most abundant clonotypes was used as exploratory dynamics analysis. Separately sequenced CD4+ and CD8+ repertoires were used to assign a CD4 or CD8 phenotype to each responding clone. TCRdb trimmed public reads at Q25 via fastp, called clones via MiXCR and kept in-frame beta chains. Identical CDR3 proteins give one entry, which carries the most common genes and DNA. The V and J calls were not made by the authors but by TCRdb's processing. The sample data list about 140,000 distinct CDR3 sequences, and roughly 13% of these were observed just once. The biggest ten clones account for under 30% of the sample.

Ficoll-Paque density gradient centrifugation was the method used to isolate PBMCs. Findings and caveats that apply to the study as a whole: Whether the second-wave clones peaking on day 37 were SARS-CoV-2 specific was not confirmed. Contracting CD4+ clones appeared mostly in the CM and EM memory subsets, whereas CD8+ clones were enriched in EMRA. Clones that contracted from day 15 to 85 showed balanced CD4/CD8 phenotypes, whereas a second wave of clones that expanded from day 15 to 37 leaned towards CD4+. The study covered only a couple of mild cases, and larger cohorts including severe cases with pre-infection samples were considered necessary. Some responding clones were detected in pre-infection memory, which suggested that pre-existing cross-reactive memory T cells had joined the SARS-CoV-2 response.

This clonotype was observed at least ten times. What this receptor recognizes is not known. Base qualities are not recorded, but no much larger clone differs from it by a single base. The CDR3 runs 14 amino acids, cysteine and phenylalanine included. Just the 42-base CDR3 DNA is kept, in frame starting at base 1. Trimming at the junction amounts to 2 bases on V and 10 bases on J, and the germline ends lie 15 bases apart. Rearrangement joined TRBV12-3 or TRBV12-4 to TRBJ2-1, with TRBD2 tentatively as D gene (5 bases match). The specimen sequenced was PBMCs or a T cell subset sorted from them (not recorded which). The sequence derives from an adult woman who had mild COVID-19 (a few samples of this study predate the infection). The sample titles of this study are shuffled in the database, so cell type and time point are left out; the donor was told from shared clones. The CDR3 reads as follows: CASSLKDPPGEQFF. The base sequence is TGTGCCAGCAGTTTAAAAGACCCTCCGGGGGAGCAGTTCTTC.